A single sample is the source of the 15 T cell receptor beta chains below, sequenced in a study of blood T cell repertoires in COVID-19. The method was immunoSEQ multiplex PCR; TCRdb's version includes in-frame clones alone and lacks a portion of them. The sample includes 250,000 to 300,000 clones, roughly 79% seen only once; the top ten take around 2.9%. The specimen was peripheral blood. The receptors stem from a woman in her sixties or seventies with active or convalescent COVID-19.

The gene calls are TRBV5-6 and TRBJ1-4; D is ambiguous. Germline V gene sequence: CDR1 SGHDT, CDR2 YYEEEE. Deletions cut 6 bases from V and 4 bases from J, with 10 bases between. The CDR3 is 13 amino acids. The CDR3 spells CASNWRINEKLFF. CDR3 bases: TGTGCCAGCAATTGGAGGATTAATGAAAAACTGTTTTTT.

This clone has a single count. The genes are TRBV2 and TRBJ1-2; D is ambiguous. The CDR3 extends over 14 amino acids. The germline V gene encodes CDR1 SNHLY and CDR2 FYNNEI. Trimming took 6 bases from V and 3 from J, leaving 14 bases between them. The DNA of the CDR3 is TGTGCCAGCAGGGCGGGCCCCCGTCACTATGGCTACACCTTC. Translation: CASRAGPRHYGYTF.

The V gene is TRBV30, the J gene TRBJ1-6; D is unclear. There are 13 residues in the CDR3. Per germline, CDR1 GTSNPN and CDR2 SVGIG (reference sequence). Trimming pared 3 bases from V and 8 bases from J, leaving 11 bases between. The CDR3 DNA follows: TGTGCCTGGAGGGGCAGGATTGATTCACCCCTCCACTTT. It encodes CAWRGRIDSPLHF.

This clone was detected only once. J is TRBJ2-3 and V is TRBV29-1; the match to TRBD2 covers 11 bases. J was trimmed by 2 bases and V by 4 bases; bases with no gene match: 5. This CDR3 has 15 amino acids. Per the germline V gene, CDR1 is SQVTM and CDR2 is ANQGSEA. The CDR3 spells CSVGVAGGYTDTQYF. CDR3 in DNA: TGCAGCGTTGGGGTAGCGGGGGGGTACACAGATACGCAGTATTTT.

V is TRBV7-2 and J is TRBJ1-5; D unresolved. Trimming took 2 bases from V and 3 from J, leaving 11 bases between them. The CDR3 runs to 15 residues. Germline V CDR1 and CDR2: SGHTA, FQGNSA. CDR3 protein: CASSLNVGYNQPQHF. The CDR3 DNA reads as TGTGCCAGCAGCTTAAATGTGGGCTACAATCAGCCCCAGCATTTT.

The genes are TRBV19 and TRBJ1-2; D possibly corresponds to TRBD1 (5 bases). The V gene lost 7 bases and the J gene lost 3 bases, with 21 bases spanning the gap. Germline V gene sequence: CDR1 LNHDA, CDR2 SQIVND (reference sequence). CDR3 length: 16 amino acids. CDR3 sequence reads: CASTRSTDEGDYGYTF. DNA for the CDR3: TGTGCCAGTACTCGATCCACCGACGAAGGGGACTATGGCTACACCTTC.

The chain joins TRBV7-9 to TRBJ2-5; 12 nucleotides agree with TRBD2. This CDR3 region has 15 residues. The V and J ends lost 3 bases and 7 bases, in that order; junction bases with no gene match: 6. Germline V CDR1 and CDR2: SEHNR, FQNEAQ (reference sequence). CDR3 sequence: CASSLASGGAGTQYF. CDR3 bases: TGTGCCAGCAGCTTGGCTAGCGGGGGGGCCGGGACCCAGTACTTC.

CDR3 coding DNA: TGTGCCAGCAGCGTTGTAGGGGGCTCCTGGTTGCGGGGCTACACCTTC. Translated, it gives CASSVVGGSWLRGYTF. J is TRBJ1-2 and V is TRBV16; 7 bases are a match to TRBD1. This CDR3 spans 16 amino acids. The germline V gene encodes CDR1 KGHSY and CDR2 FQNENV. With 5 bases clipped from V and 8 bases from J, the junction kept 17 bases outside the gene matches. The entire variable domain, with the rest obtained from reference TRBV16 and TRBJ1-2, is as follows: GEEVAQTPKHLVRGEGQKAKLYCAPIKGHSYVFWYQQVLKNEFKFLISFQNENVFDETGMPKERFSAKCLPNSPCSLEIQATKLEDSAVYFCASSVVGGSWLRGYTFGSGTRLTVV.

V usage is TRBV19 and J usage is TRBJ1-1, with 7 bases fitting TRBD1. CDR1 is LNHDA, CDR2 SQIVND, per germline (reference sequence). Trimming cost V 3 bases and J 4 bases; bases outside gene matches: 14. This CDR3 has 17 residues. For the CDR3, the DNA is TGTGCCAGTAGTATGGCAGGGGGATCAATTCGGAGCACTGAAGCTTTCTTT. Translated, it gives CASSMAGGSIRSTEAFF. Filled out from reference TRBV19 and TRBJ1-1, the complete variable domain reads DGGITQSPKYLFRKEGQNVTLSCEQNLNHDAMYWYRQDPGQGLRLIYYSQIVNDFQKGDIAEGYSVSREKKESFPLTVTSAQKNPTAFYLCASSMAGGSIRSTEAFFGQGTRLTVV.

The V call is TRBV24-1, the J call TRBJ2-1; 8 nucleotides align to TRBD2. Germline loops: CDR1 KGHDR, CDR2 SFDVKD. This CDR3 region has 14 residues. V lost 0 bases and J lost 7; bases outside the gene matches: 1. CDR3 sequence: CATSDLERGNEQFF. CDR3 nucleotides: TGTGCCACCAGTGATTTGGAGCGGGGGAATGAGCAGTTCTTC.

The V gene is TRBV11-2, the J gene TRBJ2-7, with 7 bases fitting TRBD1. The CDR3 runs 15 residues. With 6 bases clipped from V and 4 bases from J, the junction kept 12 bases outside the gene matches. Germline V CDR1 and CDR2: SGHAT, FQNNGV. The CDR3 here is CASRTVGGLTYEQYF. CDR3 DNA: TGTGCCAGCAGAACCGTAGGGGGCTTGACATACGAGCAGTACTTC.

CDR3 sequence: CASSFLGRVDTEAFF. The CDR3, as DNA: TGTGCCAGCAGCTTCCTCGGCAGGGTGGATACTGAAGCTTTCTTT. The chain carries TRBV11-2 and TRBJ1-1; a possible D gene is TRBD1 (5 bases). CDR1 SGHAT and CDR2 FQNNGV come from the germline V gene. Deletions cut 3 bases from V and 5 bases from J, with 16 bases between. This CDR3 is 15 amino acids long.

CDR3 DNA sequence: TGTGCCAGTACCCTCCGGGGAGATACGCAGTATTTT. It specifies CASTLRGDTQYF. The chain couples TRBV19 to TRBJ2-3; D is perhaps TRBD2 (5 bases). There are 12 residues in the CDR3. V was cut by 7 bases and J by 5 bases, with 10 bases left in between. CDR1 LNHDA and CDR2 SQIVND come from the germline V gene (reference sequence).

This clone was recorded only once. The chain is built from TRBV1 and TRBJ1-1; TRBD1, the table's D call, was not compared with the DNA. TRBV1 is classified as a pseudogene. The CDR3 totals 15 residues. The CDR3 loop reads CTSSQGQGENTEAFF. As DNA, the CDR3 is TGCACCAGCAGCCAAGGCCAGGGTGAGAACACTGAAGCTTTCTTT.

The chain is built from TRBV18 and TRBJ2-1; TRBD2 matches 15 bases. The germline V gene has CDR1 KGHSH and CDR2 LQKENI. The CDR3 loop spans 15 amino acids. V shed 3 bases, J shed 8 bases, and the junction held 2 bases outside the gene matches. The CDR3 loop is CASSPGTSGGYEQFF. The CDR3 nucleotides are TGTGCCAGCTCACCGGGGACTAGCGGGGGGTATGAGCAGTTCTTC. The full variable domain, with the rest looked up from reference TRBV18 and TRBJ2-1, is NAGVMQNPRHLVRRRGQEARLRCSPMKGHSHVYWYRQLPEEGLKFMVYLQKENIIDESGMPKERFSAEFPKEGPSILRIQQVVRGDSAAYFCASSPGTSGGYEQFFGPGTRLTVL.